This note documents a single T cell receptor beta chain sequence. CDR1 is ENHRY and CDR2 is SYGVKD in the germline V gene. The CDR3 consists of 15 residues. The J segment lost 4 bases and the V segment lost 2 bases, leaving 6 bases of the junction unmatched. The data stem from a study of shared clonotypes between healthy human individuals. Adult donors, all healthy and HIV-negative, had no recent acute infections or vaccinations. Libraries were prepared by immunoSEQ multiplex PCR; TCRdb keeps only in-frame clonotypes and omits some of them. Among about half a million clones listed, around 75% were seen once.

Sequencing used PBMCs. The receptor was isolated from a woman between 40 and 50 years old in good health. Some clones in this sample may be carry-over from other donors' samples. The gene calls are TRBV10-3 and TRBJ1-1, with 8 bases aligning to TRBD1. The CDR3 sequence: CAISEGSGGVTEAFF. The CDR3 DNA reads as TGTGCCATCAGTGAGGGGTCAGGGGGCGTCACTGAAGCTTTCTTT.